Listed here are 23 T cell receptor beta chains from one sample, sequenced in a study of cytomegalovirus exposure and HLA in healthy donors. The PCR had 60 Vbeta and 13 Jbeta primers. The method was immunoSEQ multiplex PCR; TCRdb's version includes in-frame clones alone and lacks a portion of them. Found here are roughly 80,000 clones, about four fifths of them singletons; the top ten hold 2.4%. What was sequenced was PBMCs. Receptors were obtained from a woman aged 45-59 years in good health and CMV-seronegative.

The chain has TRBV7-8 and TRBJ1-2, with no clear D. V was cut by 1 base and J by 5 bases, with 23 bases left in between. The CDR3 loop spans 18 amino acids. Looked up from germline, CDR1 is SGHVS and CDR2 is FQNEAQ. The CDR3 DNA follows: TGTGCCAGCAGCTTAGAACCCCTTGGAAGACACCTCACGTATGGCTACACCTTC. This encodes CASSLEPLGRHLTYGYTF.

The gene calls are TRBV5-1 and TRBJ1-1; D not certain. The CDR3 length is 11 residues. V lost 5 bases, J lost 7 bases, and 9 bases lay in between. Germline V gene lookup returns CDR1 SGHRS and CDR2 YFSETQ. The CDR3 coding sequence is TGCGCCAGCAGGAGAGAGCGTGAAGCTTTCTTT. It specifies CASRREREAFF.

The chain joins TRBV6-5 to TRBJ1-5, with TRBD1 as a possible D gene (6 bases). There are 15 residues in the CDR3. Per the germline V gene, CDR1 is MNHEY and CDR2 is SVGAGI. V lost 6 bases and J 4 bases, leaving 16 bases between the germline ends. This CDR3 is CASSYTQGANQPQHF. CDR3 DNA: TGTGCCAGCAGCTACACACAGGGTGCAAATCAGCCCCAGCATTTT.

This clone was observed a single time. V gene TRBV5-1 combines with J gene TRBJ2-1; maybe TRBD1 (7 bases). The CDR3 is 12 amino acids. The germline V gene encodes CDR1 SGHRS and CDR2 YFSETQ. V gave up 3 bases and J gave up 12 bases, with 13 bases separating them. CDR3 DNA: TGCGCCAGCAGCTATTCCCAGGGGGGGCAGTTCTTC. Translation: CASSYSQGGQFF.

The chain couples TRBV2 to TRBJ1-5; D may be TRBD1 (5 bases). Germline V CDR1 and CDR2: SNHLY, FYNNEI. The CDR3 totals 16 residues. Trimming left V 4 bases short and J 2 bases short, with 15 bases between. The CDR3 DNA reads as TGTGCCAGCAGTGTCGACAGAGCTATTGGCAATCAGCCCCAGCATTTT. This encodes CASSVDRAIGNQPQHF.

CDR3 sequence: CASSYRGQGYTF. DNA of the CDR3: TGTGCCAGCAGTTACAGGGGGCAAGGCTACACCTTC. The V and J genes are TRBV6-5 and TRBJ1-2, with 7 positions matching TRBD1. The CDR3 consists of 12 residues. From germline, CDR1 is MNHEY and CDR2 SVGAGI. V was clipped by 2 bases and J by 8 bases; unmatched bases: 2.

The chain carries TRBV27 and TRBJ1-5; TRBD1 agrees at 11 bases. The CDR3 contains 15 residues. The J segment lost 3 bases and the V segment lost 3 bases, leaving 1 base of the junction unmatched. Germline loops: CDR1 MNHEY, CDR2 SMNVEV (reference sequence). The CDR3 here is CASSLGQGVNQPQHF. CDR3 sequence (DNA): TGTGCCAGCAGTTTGGGACAGGGGGTCAATCAGCCCCAGCATTTT.

The chain uses TRBV11-2 and TRBJ2-2; the D gene is possibly TRBD2 (6 bases). V lost 4 bases, J lost 4 bases, and 16 bases lay in between. CDR1 is SGHAT and CDR2 is FQNNGV in the germline V gene. There are 16 residues in the CDR3. CDR3 sequence reads: CASSSIGGPSTGELFF. The CDR3 DNA is TGTGCCAGCAGCTCCATCGGGGGACCTTCCACCGGGGAGCTGTTTTTT.

This chain links TRBV5-1 with TRBJ2-5; D call uncertain. The CDR3 has 20 residues. V gave up 0 bases and J gave up 2 bases, with 26 bases separating them. In germline, CDR1 is SGHRS, CDR2 YFSETQ. The CDR3 loop reads CASSLGTLPNTAVYQETQYF. The DNA for the CDR3 is TGCGCCAGCAGCTTGGGAACCCTGCCGAACACAGCCGTGTATCAAGAGACCCAGTACTTC.

The chain links TRBV9 to TRBJ2-1, with 8 bases identical to TRBD1. CDR3 length equals 14 residues. The germline V gene encodes CDR1 SGDLS and CDR2 YYNGEE. The V gene end was trimmed by 4 bases and the J gene end by 7 bases; junction bases not matched to a gene: 7. CDR3 amino acids: CASSTVTGGNEQFF. DNA for the CDR3: TGTGCCAGCAGCACCGTTACAGGGGGAAATGAGCAGTTCTTC. Based on the CDR3 plus reference TRBV9 and TRBJ2-1, the full variable domain is DSGVTQTPKHLITATGQRVTLRCSPRSGDLSVYWYQQSLDQGLQFLIQYYNGEERAKGNILERFSAQQFPDLHSELNLSSLELGDSALYFCASSTVTGGNEQFFGPGTRLTVL.

This chain connects TRBV9 to TRBJ2-3; TRBD2 agrees at 10 bases. Germline trimming cut 4 bases from V and 6 bases from J; bases unmatched to any gene: 11. The CDR3 is 16 residues long. Germline CDR1 and CDR2: SGDLS and YYNGEE. The CDR3 DNA reads TGTGCCAGCAGCAGAAATTCCGGGACTAGCGAGGATACGCAGTATTTT. Its protein is CASSRNSGTSEDTQYF.

The J gene is TRBJ1-4, the V gene TRBV27; unclear D gene. This CDR3 is 15 amino acids long. Trimming took 4 bases from V and 0 from J, leaving 9 bases between them. Per the germline V gene, CDR1 is MNHEY and CDR2 is SMNVEV (reference sequence). The DNA for the CDR3 is TGTGCCAGCAGTTCCCGAGGTGCAACTAATGAAAAACTGTTTTTT. Translating it yields CASSSRGATNEKLFF.

The chain recombines TRBV27 with TRBJ2-3; D is uncertain. Trimming took off 1 base at V and 0 bases at J, with 14 bases between the two ends. Germline V CDR1 and CDR2: MNHEY, SMNVEV (reference sequence). The CDR3 contains 17 residues. Written as DNA, the CDR3 is TGTGCCAGCAGTTTATTAACTCCCTCATCTAGCACAGATACGCAGTATTTT. Its protein product is CASSLLTPSSSTDTQYF.

The chain couples TRBV19 to TRBJ1-4; possible D gene TRBD1, 6 bases. CDR3 size: 16 residues. Germline V CDR1 and CDR2: LNHDA, SQIVND (reference sequence). V lost 4 bases and J lost 0, with 12 bases in between. The CDR3 region has the DNA TGTGCCAGTAGTAATGGTCGGACAGCAACTAATGAAAAACTGTTTTTT. Protein: CASSNGRTATNEKLFF. The whole variable domain, filled in from reference TRBV19 and TRBJ1-4, reads DGGITQSPKYLFRKEGQNVTLSCEQNLNHDAMYWYRQDPGQGLRLIYYSQIVNDFQKGDIAEGYSVSREKKESFPLTVTSAQKNPTAFYLCASSNGRTATNEKLFFGSGTQLSVL.

The chain joins TRBV7-2 to TRBJ2-1; possibly TRBD2 for D (5 bases). Germline-derived CDR1 and CDR2 are SGHTA and FQGNSA. This CDR3 comprises 13 residues. The ends were cut back, 5 bases at V and 15 bases at J, with 20 bases in the middle. CDR3 sequence (DNA): TGTGCCAGCAGCGCTCCCGGATGGGAGCAAGCGTTCTTC. Encoded protein: CASSAPGWEQAFF.

In its sample, this clone was seen a few times. The gene calls are TRBV6-6 and TRBJ2-1; D remains unclear. V lost 10 bases and J 4 bases, leaving 14 bases between the germline ends. The CDR3 length is 13 residues. Germline lookup yields CDR1 MNHNY and CDR2 SVGAGI (reference sequence). The CDR3 spells CATVLGSYNEQFF. DNA for the CDR3: TGTGCCACCGTGCTTGGCAGTTACAATGAGCAGTTCTTC.

This rearrangement joins TRBV7-2 to TRBJ2-7; 8 bases match TRBD2. This CDR3 has 16 residues. The germline V gene has CDR1 SGHTA and CDR2 FQGNSA. V was pared by 5 bases and J by 1 base, with 10 bases of the junction left unmatched. DNA for the CDR3: TGTGCCAGCAGCCCCCCGGGAGGGGTTGGGTCCTACGAGCAGTACGTC. Its protein product is CASSPPGGVGSYEQYV.

J is TRBJ1-5 and V is TRBV1; the table assigns TRBD1, which was not confirmed against the DNA. TRBV1 is given as a pseudogene. This CDR3 contains 17 residues. As DNA, the CDR3 is TGCACCAGCAGCCAAGGTAATGGACAGGACCAGAATCAGCCCCAGCATTTT. Translated, it gives CTSSQGNGQDQNQPQHF.

A few counts support this clone. The chain links TRBV30 to TRBJ1-2; D unclear. Germline V gene data show CDR1 as GTSNPN and CDR2 as SVGIG (reference sequence). Trimming shortened V by 3 bases and J by 5 bases, and 10 bases separated the two germline ends. CDR3 length: 12 residues. The CDR3 DNA follows: TGTGCCTGGAGGTCCAGGCTTTATGGCTACACCTTC. Translating it yields CAWRSRLYGYTF. Complete variable domain (other parts from reference TRBV30 and TRBJ1-2): SQTIHQWPATLVQPVGSPLSLECTVEGTSNPNLYWYRQAAGRGLQLLFYSVGIGQISSEVPQNLSASRPQDRQFILSSKKLLLSDSGFYLCAWRSRLYGYTFGSGTRLTVV.

This clone was detected only once. The chain recombines TRBV18 with TRBJ2-3; D is unresolved. Germline CDR1 is KGHSH and CDR2 is LQKENI. Trimming cost V 5 bases and J 2 bases, with 8 bases left between them. This CDR3 is 13 amino acids long. The CDR3: CASSTHYTDTQYF. The DNA of the CDR3 is TGTGCCAGCTCAACACATTACACAGATACGCAGTATTTT.

This clone was recorded once. V and J are TRBV7-9 and TRBJ1-1, with 7 positions matching TRBD1. The J segment lost 4 bases and the V segment lost 1 base, leaving 6 bases of the junction unmatched. Germline lookup yields CDR1 SEHNR and CDR2 FQNEAQ (reference sequence). The CDR3 extends over 15 amino acids. The CDR3 spells CASSLGQGTATEAFF. The CDR3 DNA follows: TGTGCCAGCAGCTTAGGCCAGGGGACAGCCACTGAAGCTTTCTTT.

V usage is TRBV5-1 and J usage is TRBJ2-1; maybe TRBD2 (5 bases). Trimming cost V 4 bases and J 6 bases, with 8 bases left between them. The length of the CDR3 is 12 residues. The germline V gene encodes CDR1 SGHRS and CDR2 YFSETQ. The CDR3 bases are TGCGCCAGCAGCCTAGGAGGCAATGAGCAGTTCTTC. The encoded protein is CASSLGGNEQFF.

The genes are TRBV2 and TRBJ2-1; TRBD2 aligns across 8 bases. Germline V gene data show CDR1 as SNHLY and CDR2 as FYNNEI. The CDR3 has 13 amino acids. The V and J ends lost 7 bases and 5 bases, in that order; junction bases with no gene match: 4. In nucleotides, the CDR3 is TGTGCCAGCACCGGGGGGGCTCACAATGAGCAGTTCTTC. This sequence encodes CASTGGAHNEQFF.